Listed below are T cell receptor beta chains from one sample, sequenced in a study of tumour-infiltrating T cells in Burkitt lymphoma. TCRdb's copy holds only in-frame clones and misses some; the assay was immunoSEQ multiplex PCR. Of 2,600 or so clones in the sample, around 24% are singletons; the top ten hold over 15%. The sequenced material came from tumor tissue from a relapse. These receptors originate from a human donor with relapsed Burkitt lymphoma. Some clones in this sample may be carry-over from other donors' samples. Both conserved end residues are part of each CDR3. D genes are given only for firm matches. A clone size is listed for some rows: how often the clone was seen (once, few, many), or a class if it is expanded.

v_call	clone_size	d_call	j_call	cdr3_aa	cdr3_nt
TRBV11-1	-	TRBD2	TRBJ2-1	CASSPGLAGGPEFF	TGTGCCAGCAGCCCGGGACTAGCGGGGGGCCCTGAGTTCTTC
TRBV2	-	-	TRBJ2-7	CASSLQDYEQYF	TGTGCCAGCAGTTTACAGGACTACGAGCAGTACTTC
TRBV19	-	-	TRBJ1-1	CASSSRPGQNTEAFF	TGTGCCAGTAGTAGCCGCCCGGGGCAGAACACTGAAGCTTTCTTT
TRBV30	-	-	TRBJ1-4	CAWSQGNEKLFF	TGTGCCTGGAGCCAGGGGAATGAAAAACTGTTTTTT
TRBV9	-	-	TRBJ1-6	CASSPSIYNSPLHF	TGTGCCAGCTCCCCCTCCATCTATAATTCACCCCTCCACTTT
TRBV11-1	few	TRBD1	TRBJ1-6	CASSIRDRNSPLHF	TGTGCCAGCAGTATCCGGGACAGGAATTCACCCCTCCACTTT
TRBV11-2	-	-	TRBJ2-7	CASSSYSQREQYF	TGTGCCAGCAGCTCCTACTCGCAGAGGGAGCAGTACTTC
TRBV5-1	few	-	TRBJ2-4	CASSPEMVLAKNIQYF	TGCGCCAGCAGCCCCGAGATGGTTTTAGCCAAAAACATTCAGTACTTC
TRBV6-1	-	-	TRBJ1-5	CASSESLASYSNQPQHF	TGTGCCAGCAGTGAAAGTCTAGCCTCGTATAGCAATCAGCCCCAGCATTTT
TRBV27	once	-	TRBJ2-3	CASSPNSTDTQYF	TGTGCCAGCAGTCCCAATAGCACAGATACGCAGTATTTT
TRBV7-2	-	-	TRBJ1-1	CASGRATEAFF	TGTGCCAGCGGCAGGGCCACTGAAGCTTTCTTT
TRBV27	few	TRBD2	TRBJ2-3	CASSSSGGATDTQYF	TGTGCCAGCAGTTCTAGCGGGGGGGCAACAGATACGCAGTATTTT
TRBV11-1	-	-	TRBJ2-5	CASSLLVGVQETQYF	TGTGCCAGCAGCTTATTGGTGGGGGTCCAAGAGACCCAGTACTTC
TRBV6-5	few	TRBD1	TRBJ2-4	CASSRDREAKNIQYF	TGTGCCAGCAGCCGGGACAGGGAGGCCAAAAACATTCAGTACTTC
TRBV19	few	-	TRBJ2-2	CASSTHVAGANTGELFF	TGTGCCAGTAGCACCCATGTGGCGGGGGCAAACACCGGGGAGCTGTTTTTT
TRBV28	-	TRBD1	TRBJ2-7	CASSFLDRGHEQYF	TGTGCCAGCAGTTTTTTGGACAGGGGTCACGAGCAGTACTTC
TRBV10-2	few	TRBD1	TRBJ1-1	CASSPFRGINTEAFF	TGCGCCAGCAGCCCATTCAGGGGGATTAACACTGAAGCTTTCTTT
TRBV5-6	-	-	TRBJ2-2	CASSTRTVGGELFF	TGTGCCAGCAGCACCAGGACAGTTGGCGGGGAGCTGTTTTTT
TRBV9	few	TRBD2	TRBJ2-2	CASSATSGASGGELFF	TGTGCCAGCAGCGCGACTAGCGGGGCCTCGGGCGGGGAGCTGTTTTTT
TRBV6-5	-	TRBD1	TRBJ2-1	CASSHTGVTYNEQFF	TGTGCCAGCAGTCATACAGGGGTGACTTACAATGAGCAGTTCTTC